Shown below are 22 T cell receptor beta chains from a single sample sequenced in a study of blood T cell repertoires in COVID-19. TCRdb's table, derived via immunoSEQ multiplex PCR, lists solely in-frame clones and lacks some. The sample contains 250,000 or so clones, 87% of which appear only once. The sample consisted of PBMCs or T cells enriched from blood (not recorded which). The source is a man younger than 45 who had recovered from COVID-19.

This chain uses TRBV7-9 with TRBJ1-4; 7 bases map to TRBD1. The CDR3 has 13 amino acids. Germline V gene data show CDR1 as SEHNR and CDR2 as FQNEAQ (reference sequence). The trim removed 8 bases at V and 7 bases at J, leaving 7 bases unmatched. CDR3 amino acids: CASRDRGVEKLFF. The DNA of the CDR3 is TGTGCCAGCCGGGACAGAGGGGTTGAAAAACTGTTTTTT.

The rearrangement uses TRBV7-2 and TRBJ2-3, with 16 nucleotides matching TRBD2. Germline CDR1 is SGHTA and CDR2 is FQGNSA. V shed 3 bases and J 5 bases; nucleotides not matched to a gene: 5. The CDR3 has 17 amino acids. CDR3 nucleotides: TGTGCCAGCAGCTTGGGACTAGCGGGGGGGGGCAGAGATACGCAGTATTTT. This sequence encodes CASSLGLAGGGRDTQYF.

DNA for the CDR3: TGCGCCAGCAGCCGCGGGACCACCCACTACGAGCAGTACTTC. This sequence encodes CASSRGTTHYEQYF. This chain links TRBV5-1 with TRBJ2-7; D is possibly TRBD2 (6 bases). Germline V lookup: CDR1 SGHRS, CDR2 YFSETQ. The CDR3 extends over 14 amino acids. V gave up 4 bases and J gave up 3 bases, with 14 bases separating them.

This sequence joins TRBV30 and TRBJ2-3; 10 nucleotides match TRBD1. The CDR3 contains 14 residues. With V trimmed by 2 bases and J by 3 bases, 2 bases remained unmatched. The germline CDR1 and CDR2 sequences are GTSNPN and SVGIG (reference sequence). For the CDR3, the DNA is TGTGCCTGGAGTAAGGGACAGGGGACAGATACGCAGTATTTT. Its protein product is CAWSKGQGTDTQYF.

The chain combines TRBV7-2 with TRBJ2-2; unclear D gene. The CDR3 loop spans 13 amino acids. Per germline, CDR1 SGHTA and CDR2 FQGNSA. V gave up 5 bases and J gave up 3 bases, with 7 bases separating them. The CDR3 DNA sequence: TGTGCCAGCAGCAAACTTTACACCGGGGAGCTGTTTTTT. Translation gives CASSKLYTGELFF.

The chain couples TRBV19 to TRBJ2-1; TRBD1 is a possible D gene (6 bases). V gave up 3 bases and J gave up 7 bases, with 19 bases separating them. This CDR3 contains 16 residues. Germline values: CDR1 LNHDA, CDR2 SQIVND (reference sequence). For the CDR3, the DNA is TGTGCCAGTAGTATGGGCGTTGGCAGGGGAAGGAATGAGCAGTTCTTC. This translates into CASSMGVGRGRNEQFF. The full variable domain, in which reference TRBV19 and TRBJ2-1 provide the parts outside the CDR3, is DGGITQSPKYLFRKEGQNVTLSCEQNLNHDAMYWYRQDPGQGLRLIYYSQIVNDFQKGDIAEGYSVSREKKESFPLTVTSAQKNPTAFYLCASSMGVGRGRNEQFFGPGTRLTVL.

The CDR3 protein is CASSSLTSGELFF. The CDR3 DNA follows: TGTGCCAGCAGCTCCCTCACTTCCGGGGAGCTGTTTTTT. This chain links TRBV7-9 with TRBJ2-2; D is uncertain. From germline, CDR1 is SEHNR and CDR2 FQNEAQ (reference sequence). The CDR3 totals 13 residues. Trimming took off 4 bases at V and 6 bases at J, with 9 bases between the two ends.

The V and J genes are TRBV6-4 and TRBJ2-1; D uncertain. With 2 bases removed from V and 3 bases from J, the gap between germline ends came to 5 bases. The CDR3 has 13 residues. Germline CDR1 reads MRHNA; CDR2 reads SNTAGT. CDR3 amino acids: CASSDHSYNEQFF. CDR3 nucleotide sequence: TGTGCCAGCAGTGACCACAGCTACAATGAGCAGTTCTTC.

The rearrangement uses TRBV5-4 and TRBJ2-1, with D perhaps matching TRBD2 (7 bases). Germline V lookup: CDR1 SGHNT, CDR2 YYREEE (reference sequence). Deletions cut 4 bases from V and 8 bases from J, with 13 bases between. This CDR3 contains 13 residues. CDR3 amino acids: CASSGGARDEQFF. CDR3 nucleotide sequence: TGTGCCAGCAGCGGGGGGGCTAGGGATGAGCAGTTCTTC.

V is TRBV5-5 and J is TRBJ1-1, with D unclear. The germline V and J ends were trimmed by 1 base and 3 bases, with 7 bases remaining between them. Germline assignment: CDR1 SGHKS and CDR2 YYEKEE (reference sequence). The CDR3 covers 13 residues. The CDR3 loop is CASSLFGYTEAFF. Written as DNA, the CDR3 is TGTGCCAGCAGCTTGTTCGGGTACACTGAAGCTTTCTTT.

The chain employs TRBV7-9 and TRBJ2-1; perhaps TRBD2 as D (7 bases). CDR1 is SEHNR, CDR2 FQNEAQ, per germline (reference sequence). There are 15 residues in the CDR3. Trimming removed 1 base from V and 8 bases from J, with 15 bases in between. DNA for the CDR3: TGTGCCAGCAGCTTAGGGGCGGGGGCTAGCGATGAGCAGTTCTTC. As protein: CASSLGAGASDEQFF.

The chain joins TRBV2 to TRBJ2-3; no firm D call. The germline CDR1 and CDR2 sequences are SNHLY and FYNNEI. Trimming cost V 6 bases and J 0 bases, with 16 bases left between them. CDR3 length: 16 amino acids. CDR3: CASSAPPSTSTDTQYF. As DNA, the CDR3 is TGTGCCAGCAGCGCCCCCCCAAGTACTAGCACAGATACGCAGTATTTT.

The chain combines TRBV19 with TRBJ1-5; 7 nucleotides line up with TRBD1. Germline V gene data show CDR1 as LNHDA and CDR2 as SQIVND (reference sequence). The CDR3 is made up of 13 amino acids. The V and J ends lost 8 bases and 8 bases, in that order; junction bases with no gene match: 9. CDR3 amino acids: CASSTGEIKPQHF. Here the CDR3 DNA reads TGTGCCAGTTCTACAGGGGAAATCAAGCCCCAGCATTTT. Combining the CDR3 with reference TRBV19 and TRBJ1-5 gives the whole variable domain DGGITQSPKYLFRKEGQNVTLSCEQNLNHDAMYWYRQDPGQGLRLIYYSQIVNDFQKGDIAEGYSVSREKKESFPLTVTSAQKNPTAFYLCASSTGEIKPQHFGDGTRLSIL.

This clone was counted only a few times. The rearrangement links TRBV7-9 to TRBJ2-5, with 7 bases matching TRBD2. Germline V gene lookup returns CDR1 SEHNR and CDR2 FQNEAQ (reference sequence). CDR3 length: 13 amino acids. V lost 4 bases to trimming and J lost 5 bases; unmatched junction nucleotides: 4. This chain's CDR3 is CASSSYGGETQYF. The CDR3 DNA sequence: TGTGCCAGCAGCTCATACGGGGGGGAGACCCAGTACTTC. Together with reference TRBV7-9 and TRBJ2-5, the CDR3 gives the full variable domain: DTGVSQNPRHKITKRGQNVTFRCDPISEHNRLYWYRQTLGQGPEFLTYFQNEAQLEKSRLLSDRFSAERPKGSFSTLEIQRTEQGDSAMYLCASSSYGGETQYFGPGTRLLVL.

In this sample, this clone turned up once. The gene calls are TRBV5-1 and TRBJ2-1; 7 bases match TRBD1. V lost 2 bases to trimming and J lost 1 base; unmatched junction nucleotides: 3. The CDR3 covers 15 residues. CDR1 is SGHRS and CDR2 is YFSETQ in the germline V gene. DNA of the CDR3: TGCGCCAGCAGCTTTGGGACAGCGTCCTACAATGAGCAGTTCTTC. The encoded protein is CASSFGTASYNEQFF.

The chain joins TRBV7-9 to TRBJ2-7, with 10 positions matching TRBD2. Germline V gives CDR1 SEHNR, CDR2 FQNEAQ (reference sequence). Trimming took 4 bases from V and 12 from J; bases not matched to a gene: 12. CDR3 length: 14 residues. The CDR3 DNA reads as TGTGCCAGCAGCTGGCAGCTACTAGCGGGAAGGGTGTACTTC. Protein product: CASSWQLLAGRVYF.

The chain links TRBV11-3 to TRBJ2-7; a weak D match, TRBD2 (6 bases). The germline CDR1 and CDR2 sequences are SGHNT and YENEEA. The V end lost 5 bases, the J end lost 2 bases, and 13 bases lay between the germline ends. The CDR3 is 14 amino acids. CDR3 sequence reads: CASSTHGTPYEQYF. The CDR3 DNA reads TGTGCCAGCAGCACCCACGGGACTCCCTACGAGCAGTACTTC.

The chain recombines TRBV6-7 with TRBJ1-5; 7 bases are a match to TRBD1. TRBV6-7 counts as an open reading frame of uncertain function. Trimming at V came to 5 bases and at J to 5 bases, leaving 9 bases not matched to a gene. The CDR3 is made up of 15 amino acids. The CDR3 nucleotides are TGTGCCAGCAGTCAACTAGGACAGGTACATCAGCCCCAGCATTTT. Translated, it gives CASSQLGQVHQPQHF.

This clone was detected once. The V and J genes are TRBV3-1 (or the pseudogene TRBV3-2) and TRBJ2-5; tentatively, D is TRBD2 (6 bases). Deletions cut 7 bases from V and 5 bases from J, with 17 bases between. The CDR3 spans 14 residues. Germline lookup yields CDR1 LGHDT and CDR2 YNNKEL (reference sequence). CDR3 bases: TGTGCCAGCACCCTTACGGAGGGGCCGGAGACCCAGTACTTC. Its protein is CASTLTEGPETQYF.

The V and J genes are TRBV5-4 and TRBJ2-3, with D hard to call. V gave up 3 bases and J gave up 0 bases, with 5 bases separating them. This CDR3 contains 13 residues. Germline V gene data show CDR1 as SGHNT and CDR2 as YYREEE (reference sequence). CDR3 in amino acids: CASSSGSTDTQYF. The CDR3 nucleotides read TGTGCCAGCAGCTCAGGTAGCACAGATACGCAGTATTTT.

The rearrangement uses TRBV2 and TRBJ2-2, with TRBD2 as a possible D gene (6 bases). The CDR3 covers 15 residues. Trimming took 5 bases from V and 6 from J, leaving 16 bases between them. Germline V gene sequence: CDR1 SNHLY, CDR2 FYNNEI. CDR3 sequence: CASSRWGVLAGELFF. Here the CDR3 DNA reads TGTGCCAGCAGTCGGTGGGGGGTTCTCGCCGGGGAGCTGTTTTTT.

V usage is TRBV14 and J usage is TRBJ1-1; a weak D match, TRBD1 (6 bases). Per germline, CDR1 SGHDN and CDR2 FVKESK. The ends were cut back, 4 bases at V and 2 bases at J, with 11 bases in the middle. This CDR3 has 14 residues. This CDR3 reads CASSPRGSNTEAFF. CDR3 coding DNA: TGTGCCAGCAGCCCCAGGGGTAGCAACACTGAAGCTTTCTTT.